These T cell receptor beta chains were read from a single sample in a study of OX40 agonist ivuxolimab in advanced cancers. Sequencing used immunoSEQ multiplex PCR; TCRdb keeps in-frame clones, though not all of them. The sample contains 65,000 to 70,000 clones, 80% to 85% of which appear only once. Sample: CD4+ or CD8+ T cells sorted from blood, taken in a trial of the OX40 agonist ivuxolimab. The receptor set was obtained from an adult with an advanced solid tumor such as melanoma, head and neck, liver or kidney cancer. The CDR3 runs from the conserved cysteine through the conserved F or W. D genes are given only for firm matches. Part of the rows lack a size; the others show once, few, many or a class for expanded clones.

v_call	clone_size	d_call	j_call	cdr3_aa
TRBV30	.	.	TRBJ1-1	CAWSVRGTEAFF
TRBV9	.	.	TRBJ1-5	CASSAQGYGQPQHF
TRBV18	.	.	TRBJ2-7	CASSQGRYYEQYF
TRBV27	.	TRBD1	TRBJ2-1	CASSLSRWTGVVNEQFF
TRBV5-1	.	.	TRBJ2-7	CASNDGTSTYEQYF
TRBV14	.	.	TRBJ1-2	CASSQARSWGYTF
TRBV19	.	.	TRBJ1-2	CATMRPNYGYTF
TRBV5-4	few	TRBD1	TRBJ1-1	CASSLGQGAGMNTEAFF
TRBV5-1	.	.	TRBJ2-1	CASNQGMNEQFF
TRBV6-5	.	.	TRBJ2-3	CATNRQDPSTDTQYF
TRBV5-1	.	.	TRBJ2-7	CASSLEQEPYEQYF
TRBV4-1	.	TRBD1	TRBJ2-3	CASSQEGWGQPTDTQYF
TRBV5-6	.	.	TRBJ2-5	CASSFRGRETQYF
TRBV7-9	.	.	TRBJ1-2	CASSLNLPNYGYTF
TRBV7-9	once	.	TRBJ1-2	CASSRGTNNYGYTF
TRBV5-1	.	.	TRBJ2-3	CASSLTTDTQYF
TRBV7-9	.	.	TRBJ2-5	CASSLAAGKTQYF
TRBV9	few	TRBD2	TRBJ2-5	CASSGGGSETQYF
TRBV7-9	.	.	TRBJ2-7	CASSLDTYYEQYF
TRBV27	.	.	TRBJ1-6	CASRTAGTNNSPLHF
TRBV9	.	.	TRBJ2-1	CASSVTEGVGEQFF
TRBV30	.	.	TRBJ1-2	CAWSSSRGARGYTF
TRBV15	.	TRBD1	TRBJ1-5	CATSRSRQGGNQPQHF
TRBV9	.	.	TRBJ1-4	CASSVAGNEKLFF
TRBV27	.	.	TRBJ1-6	CASRAGQVHNSPLHF
TRBV2	.	.	TRBJ1-5	CASSEGDGYSNQPQHF
TRBV28	.	TRBD1	TRBJ2-1	CASTLTGELAESYNEQFF
TRBV6-1	.	.	TRBJ2-2	CASSEGLVATGELFF
TRBV18	.	.	TRBJ2-7	CASSPTVGGYEQYF
TRBV7-9	.	.	TRBJ2-5	CASSTPGSGLQETQYF
TRBV10-2	.	TRBD1	TRBJ1-1	CASRGTELNTEAFF
TRBV14	.	.	TRBJ2-7	CASSHSGSGEQYF
TRBV13	once	.	TRBJ2-7	CASSPGTASYEQYF
TRBV18	.	.	TRBJ2-5	CASSPSLGGVETQYF
TRBV18	.	TRBD1	TRBJ2-4	CASSPQTGGFSKNIQYF
TRBV18	once	.	TRBJ2-2	CASSPRGSGLGELFF
TRBV5-5	.	TRBD2	TRBJ2-1	CASSAGLGYNEQFF
TRBV4-1	.	TRBD1	.	CASSRDPGQGIEQYF
TRBV6-5	.	.	TRBJ1-2	CASRETGPPYGYTF
TRBV2	.	TRBD1	TRBJ1-1	CASSGDRGGVAFF
TRBV28	.	.	TRBJ2-7	CASTVPGGYEQYF
TRBV6-6	.	.	TRBJ2-2	CASRGSDTGELFF
TRBV4-1	.	TRBD2	TRBJ2-7	CASSRKWGGESSYEQYF
TRBV28	.	TRBD1	TRBJ1-4	CASSFQGRGGEKLFF
TRBV4-1	.	TRBD2	TRBJ2-5	CASSQVYVAGGQETQYF
TRBV11-2	.	.	TRBJ1-2	CASSLDRGEDGYTF